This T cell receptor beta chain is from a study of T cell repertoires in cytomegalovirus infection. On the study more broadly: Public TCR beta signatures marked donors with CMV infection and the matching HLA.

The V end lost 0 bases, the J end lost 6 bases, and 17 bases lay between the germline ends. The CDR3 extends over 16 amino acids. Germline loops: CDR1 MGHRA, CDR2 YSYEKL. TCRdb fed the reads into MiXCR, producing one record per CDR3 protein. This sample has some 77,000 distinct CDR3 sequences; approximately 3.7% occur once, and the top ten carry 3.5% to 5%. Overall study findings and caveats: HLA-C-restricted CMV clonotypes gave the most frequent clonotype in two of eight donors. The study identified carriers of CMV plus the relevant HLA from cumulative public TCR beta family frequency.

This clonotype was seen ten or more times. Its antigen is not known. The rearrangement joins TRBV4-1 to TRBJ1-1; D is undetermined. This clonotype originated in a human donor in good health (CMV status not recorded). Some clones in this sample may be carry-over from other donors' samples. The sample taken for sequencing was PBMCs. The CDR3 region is CASSQDGPPPWPEAFF. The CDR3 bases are TGCGCCAGCAGCCAAGATGGTCCCCCCCCCTGGCCTGAAGCTTTCTTT.